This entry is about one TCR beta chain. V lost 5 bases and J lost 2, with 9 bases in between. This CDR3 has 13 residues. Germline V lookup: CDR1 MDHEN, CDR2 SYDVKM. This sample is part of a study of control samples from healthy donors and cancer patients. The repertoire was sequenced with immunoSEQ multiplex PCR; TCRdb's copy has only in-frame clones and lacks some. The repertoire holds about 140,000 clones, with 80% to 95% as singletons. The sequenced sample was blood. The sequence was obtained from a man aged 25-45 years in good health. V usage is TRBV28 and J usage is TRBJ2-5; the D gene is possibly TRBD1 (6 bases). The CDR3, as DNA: TGTGCCAGCAGTACCAGGGGACAAGAGACCCAGTACTTC. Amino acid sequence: CASSTRGQETQYF.